These 25 T cell receptor beta chains came from one sample sequenced in a study of blood T cell repertoires in COVID-19. Using immunoSEQ multiplex PCR, the repertoire was profiled, and TCRdb retains in-frame clones only, with some absent. The sample has about 210,000 clones, 87% seen once. The sample was PBMCs or T cells enriched from blood (not recorded which). These receptors were collected from a young man with acute COVID-19.

The CDR3 DNA reads TGTGCCAGCCGCGGGGCTCTCCGAGATTCACCCCTCCACTTT. It encodes CASRGALRDSPLHF. The rearrangement joins TRBV28 to TRBJ1-6, with a weak D call TRBD1 (5 bases). CDR3 length equals 14 residues. V lost 8 bases and J 8 bases, leaving 16 bases between the germline ends. Germline assignment: CDR1 MDHEN and CDR2 SYDVKM. The whole variable domain, filled in from reference TRBV28 and TRBJ1-6, reads DVKVTQSSRYLVKRTGEKVFLECVQDMDHENMFWYRQDPGLGLRLIYFSYDVKMKEKGDIPEGYSVSREKKERFSLILESASTNQTSMYLCASRGALRDSPLHFGNGTRLTVT.

This rearrangement joins TRBV18 to TRBJ1-4, with 7 bases lining up with TRBD1. This CDR3 is built from 13 residues. V was clipped by 9 bases and J by 8 bases; unmatched bases: 9. From germline, CDR1 is KGHSH and CDR2 LQKENI. CDR3 sequence: CASTPGQEEKLFF. CDR3 bases: TGTGCCAGTACCCCTGGACAGGAAGAAAAACTGTTTTTT. Together with reference TRBV18 and TRBJ1-4, the CDR3 gives the full variable domain: NAGVMQNPRHLVRRRGQEARLRCSPMKGHSHVYWYRQLPEEGLKFMVYLQKENIIDESGMPKERFSAEFPKEGPSILRIQQVVRGDSAAYFCASTPGQEEKLFFGSGTQLSVL.

This sequence joins TRBV12-3 or TRBV12-4 and TRBJ2-7, with a weak D call TRBD1 (6 bases). V was shortened by 4 bases and J by 6 bases, with 10 bases between the two germline ends. This CDR3 has 12 amino acids. The CDR3 region is CASSYRVGEQYF. In DNA form, the CDR3 reads TGTGCCAGCAGTTACAGGGTAGGCGAGCAGTACTTC.

The chain combines TRBV28 with TRBJ2-5, with D perhaps matching TRBD2 (6 bases). The germline CDR1 and CDR2 sequences are MDHEN and SYDVKM. Trimming took off 6 bases at V and 4 bases at J, with 6 bases between the two ends. The CDR3 length is 11 residues. CDR3 loop: CASRGGETQYF. CDR3 coding DNA: TGTGCCAGCAGGGGGGGAGAGACCCAGTACTTC.

The V gene is TRBV30, the J gene TRBJ1-5; no clear D gene. Per germline, CDR1 GTSNPN and CDR2 SVGIG (reference sequence). The ends were cut back, 1 base at V and 3 bases at J, with 7 bases in the middle. This CDR3 has 13 residues. The CDR3 sequence: CAWSEQNNQPQHF. The CDR3 nucleotides read TGTGCCTGGAGTGAACAAAACAATCAGCCCCAGCATTTT.

The chain is built from TRBV5-1 and TRBJ2-2; no clear D. CDR3 length equals 21 residues. V was trimmed by 0 bases and J by 3 bases, leaving 27 bases between them. The V gene's germline CDR1 is SGHRS and CDR2 YFSETQ. The CDR3 coding sequence is TGCGCCAGCAGCTTGGCACCTCCCGGGTCGGCCCGGTCCCAGTACACCGGGGAGCTGTTTTTT. Its translation: CASSLAPPGSARSQYTGELFF. The full variable domain, in which reference TRBV5-1 and TRBJ2-2 provide the parts outside the CDR3, is KAGVTQTPRYLIKTRGQQVTLSCSPISGHRSVSWYQQTPGQGLQFLFEYFSETQRNKGNFPGRFSGRQFSNSRSEMNVSTLELGDSALYLCASSLAPPGSARSQYTGELFFGEGSRLTVL.

The CDR3 DNA reads TGTGCCAGCAGCTTGAGCGGGAGTTACAATGAGCAGTTCTTC. As protein: CASSLSGSYNEQFF. The chain recombines TRBV5-4 with TRBJ2-1; 8 bases match TRBD2. Losses at the gene ends were 1 base for V and 4 bases for J; bases not matched to a gene: 1. The CDR3 has 14 residues. The germline V gene has CDR1 SGHNT and CDR2 YYREEE (reference sequence).

The CDR3 DNA is TGTGCCAGCAGGCGACAGGGAGTTAATGAAAAACTGTTTTTT. This gives the protein CASRRQGVNEKLFF. The chain uses TRBV21-1 and TRBJ1-4; TRBD1 is the table's D call, not checked against the DNA. TRBV21-1 represents a pseudogene. The CDR3 consists of 14 residues.

This clone was picked up a small number of times. An end of the junction does not agree with germline; a read error may underlie this. The V gene is TRBV20-1, the J gene TRBJ2-7; 10 bases line up with TRBD2. CDR1 and CDR2 from the germline V gene are DFQATT and SNEGSKA (reference sequence). The CDR3 sequence is 15 residues long. CDR3 in DNA: TGCAGTGCTAGTCTAGCGGGAGTTTTCTCCCACGAGCAGTACTTC. This sequence encodes CSASLAGVFSHEQYF.

Only a few counts were recorded for this clone. The chain has TRBV6-8 and TRBJ1-5, with 9 bases fitting TRBD1. This CDR3 has 18 residues. The V and J ends lost 7 bases and 0 bases, in that order; junction bases with no gene match: 13. In germline, CDR1 is MNHGY, CDR2 SAAAGT. Written as DNA, the CDR3 is TGTGCCAGCAACGACCCGGGACAGGGTTGGGATAGCAATCAGCCCCAGCATTTT. Translating gives CASNDPGQGWDSNQPQHF.

The chain couples TRBV6-1 to TRBJ1-2; TRBD1 matches at 8 bases. The CDR3 is 16 residues long. J lost 4 bases, V lost 3 bases, and 10 bases had no gene match. Germline V gene data show CDR1 as MNHNS and CDR2 as SASEGT. This CDR3 reads CASSEDAWQGAYGYTF. CDR3 nucleotide sequence: TGTGCCAGCAGTGAGGATGCGTGGCAGGGGGCCTATGGCTACACCTTC.

The chain employs TRBV5-1 and TRBJ2-1, with D tentatively TRBD2 (5 bases). In germline, CDR1 is SGHRS, CDR2 YFSETQ. The V end lost 5 bases, the J end lost 1 base, and 10 bases lay between the germline ends. The length of the CDR3 is 14 residues. CDR3 loop: CASSRGISYNEQFF. CDR3 in DNA: TGCGCCAGCAGTAGAGGGATTTCCTACAATGAGCAGTTCTTC.

The chain is built from TRBV2 and TRBJ2-5; 15 bases fit TRBD2. This CDR3 contains 18 residues. V lost 3 bases, J lost 4 bases, and 9 bases stayed unmatched. CDR1 is SNHLY, CDR2 FYNNEI, per germline. CDR3 in amino acids: CASSDPGLAGGPTETQYF. The CDR3 nucleotides are TGTGCCAGCAGTGACCCCGGACTAGCGGGAGGGCCAACAGAGACCCAGTACTTC.

This clone was counted once. V gene TRBV3-1 (or the pseudogene TRBV3-2) combines with J gene TRBJ2-3, with TRBD2 matching 12 bases. The CDR3 covers 15 residues. Germline assignment: CDR1 LGHDT and CDR2 YNNKEL (reference sequence). Germline trimming cut 1 base from V and 8 bases from J; bases unmatched to any gene: 4. This chain's CDR3 is CASSQGLAGVRTQYF. The CDR3 DNA is TGTGCCAGCAGCCAAGGACTAGCGGGAGTTCGTACGCAGTATTTT.

V gene TRBV10-3 combines with J gene TRBJ2-7, with D possibly matching TRBD2 (5 bases). CDR3 size: 15 residues. Trimming left V 6 bases short and J 2 bases short, with 17 bases between. The germline V gene encodes CDR1 ENHRY and CDR2 SYGVKD. The CDR3 nucleotides are TGTGCCATCAGGGGCCTAGAAGCGGCAACCTACGAGCAGTACTTC. Its translation: CAIRGLEAATYEQYF.

V usage is TRBV5-6 and J usage is TRBJ1-2; 10 bases match TRBD1. The CDR3 consists of 17 residues. Germline CDR1 reads SGHDT; CDR2 reads YYEEEE. Trimming removed 3 bases from V and 8 bases from J; junction bases left unmatched: 16. The CDR3 loop is CASSSQIGTGASWGYTF. CDR3 coding DNA: TGTGCCAGCAGCTCGCAAATAGGGACAGGGGCAAGTTGGGGCTACACCTTC.

This sequence joins TRBV24-1 and TRBJ2-3; 10 bases are shared with TRBD1. The CDR3 spans 16 residues. J gave up 5 bases and V 4 bases, and 8 bases lay outside the gene matches. Germline V gene data show CDR1 as KGHDR and CDR2 as SFDVKD. The CDR3 loop is CATSDPSGTGVDTQYF. CDR3 DNA: TGTGCCACCAGTGACCCGTCCGGGACAGGGGTAGATACGCAGTATTTT.

The gene calls are TRBV25-1 and TRBJ1-2; perhaps TRBD1 as D (5 bases). The CDR3 contains 14 residues. The V gene's germline CDR1 is MGHDK and CDR2 SYGVNS. Trimming shortened V by 3 bases and J by 0 bases, and 8 bases separated the two germline ends. CDR3 in DNA: TGTGCCAGCAGTGACAGGGCAGCTAACTATGGCTACACCTTC. Translated: CASSDRAANYGYTF.

This rearrangement joins TRBV6-2 or TRBV6-3 to TRBJ2-1; tentative D call: TRBD2 (5 bases). Germline V lookup: CDR1 MNHEY, CDR2 SVGEGT. The V end lost 6 bases, the J end lost 8 bases, and 8 bases lay between the germline ends. The length of the CDR3 is 11 residues. In DNA form, the CDR3 reads TGTGCCAGCAGCCTCGGGGATGAGCAGTTCTTC. Translating it yields CASSLGDEQFF.

This sequence joins TRBV5-6 and TRBJ1-1; D is ambiguous. Trimming took off 6 bases at V and 4 bases at J, with 16 bases between the two ends. This CDR3 region has 14 residues. Per germline, CDR1 SGHDT and CDR2 YYEEEE. The CDR3 region is CASIQAQLITEAFF. The DNA for the CDR3 is TGTGCCAGCATCCAGGCACAGTTGATCACTGAAGCTTTCTTT.

The rearrangement links TRBV29-1 to TRBJ1-4; perhaps TRBD1 as D (5 bases). Germline V gene sequence: CDR1 SQVTM, CDR2 ANQGSEA. The CDR3 covers 13 residues. V lost 3 bases and J lost 6, with 11 bases in between. CDR3 sequence reads: CSVDGGGDEKLFF. CDR3 DNA: TGCAGCGTTGACGGGGGGGGTGATGAAAAACTGTTTTTT.

The chain recombines TRBV5-6 with TRBJ2-7, with 9 nucleotides matching TRBD1. The CDR3 has 14 amino acids. V shed 3 bases, J shed 7 bases, and the junction held 8 bases outside the gene matches. Per germline, CDR1 SGHDT and CDR2 YYEEEE. For the CDR3, the DNA is TGTGCCAGCAGCTCAACAGGGGGCCGAGGGGAGCAGTACTTC. The encoded protein is CASSSTGGRGEQYF. Looking up the rest from reference TRBV5-6 and TRBJ2-7 gives the full variable domain: DAGVTQSPTHLIKTRGQQVTLRCSPKSGHDTVSWYQQALGQGPQFIFQYYEEEERQRGNFPDRFSGHQFPNYSSELNVNALLLGDSALYLCASSSTGGRGEQYFGPGTRLTVT.

The CDR3 bases are TGTGCCAGCAGTGTACAGGGTTTAACTGAAGCTTTCTTT. It yields the protein CASSVQGLTEAFF. The V and J genes are TRBV28 and TRBJ1-1; TRBD1 is a possible D gene (6 bases). CDR1 and CDR2 from the germline V gene are MDHEN and SYDVKM. The V gene lost 5 bases and the J gene lost 5 bases, with 12 bases spanning the gap. The CDR3 length is 13 residues.

This sequence joins TRBV6-2 or TRBV6-3 and TRBJ2-7; 9 bases line up with TRBD2. Germline trimming cut 6 bases from V and 3 bases from J; bases unmatched to any gene: 12. In germline, CDR1 is MNHEY, CDR2 SVGEGT. The CDR3 runs 16 residues. The DNA of the CDR3 is TGTGCCAGCAGCCCTATGGGTAGCGGGGGAATCTACGAGCAGTACTTC. Its protein product is CASSPMGSGGIYEQYF.

The chain couples TRBV2 to TRBJ1-2; maybe TRBD1 (6 bases). The germline gives CDR1 SNHLY, CDR2 FYNNEI. This CDR3 comprises 13 residues. V lost 5 bases to trimming and J lost 6 bases, with 13 bases between them. CDR3 nucleotide sequence: TGTGCCAGCAGTTCAGACAGGTTGGATGGCTACACCTTC. This encodes CASSSDRLDGYTF.